This is a list of T cell receptor beta chains from one sample in a study of T cell clonotyping in hematopoietic cell transplantation. Libraries were prepared by immunoSEQ multiplex PCR; TCRdb keeps only in-frame clonotypes and omits some of them. The data contain over 10,000 clones, nearly 90% of them singletons. What was sequenced was peripheral blood mononuclear cells. All receptors derive from a human donor who either received an allogeneic hematopoietic cell transplant for a myeloid malignancy or was a related donor (not recorded which). Some clones in this sample may be carry-over from other donors' samples. The CDR3 runs from the conserved cysteine through the conserved F or W. The D gene is left open where the match is weak. Clone size, where shown, is once, few, many, or a class for clones that have expanded.

d_gene: TRBD1
j_gene: TRBJ1-5
v_gene: TRBV6-6
abundance: NA
CDR3aa: CASSRAGQRNQPQHF
CDR3nt: TGTGCCAGCAGTCGAGCGGGACAGCGAAATCAGCCCCAGCATTTT

d_gene: TRBD1
j_gene: TRBJ2-7
v_gene: TRBV27
abundance: once
CDR3aa: CASSLDGDSLHYEQYF
CDR3nt: TGTGCCAGCAGTTTAGATGGGGACAGCCTCCACTACGAGCAGTACTTC

d_gene: NA
j_gene: TRBJ1-5
v_gene: TRBV6-4
abundance: NA
CDR3aa: CASSADMGNQPQHF
CDR3nt: TGTGCCAGCAGTGCCGATATGGGCAATCAGCCCCAGCATTTT

d_gene: NA
j_gene: TRBJ2-2
v_gene: TRBV11-3
abundance: NA
CDR3aa: CASSFKNTGELFF
CDR3nt: TGTGCCAGCAGCTTCAAGAACACCGGGGAGCTGTTTTTT

d_gene: NA
j_gene: TRBJ1-5
v_gene: TRBV7-2
abundance: NA
CDR3aa: CASSEVPNSNQPQHF
CDR3nt: TGTGCCAGCTCAGAGGTACCCAATAGCAATCAGCCCCAGCATTTT

d_gene: NA
j_gene: TRBJ2-5
v_gene: TRBV27
abundance: NA
CDR3aa: CASSLYPPPGEETQYF
CDR3nt: TGTGCCAGCAGTTTATACCCCCCCCCGGGCGAAGAGACCCAGTACTTC

d_gene: TRBD2
j_gene: TRBJ2-1
v_gene: TRBV4-3
abundance: NA
CDR3aa: CASSQGGGPYNEQFF
CDR3nt: TGCGCCAGCAGCCAAGGCGGGGGGCCTTACAATGAGCAGTTCTTC

d_gene: TRBD1
j_gene: TRBJ2-7
v_gene: TRBV25-1
abundance: NA
CDR3aa: CASSDAVRTGVQEQYF
CDR3nt: TGTGCCAGCAGTGATGCGGTGAGGACAGGGGTGCAGGAGCAGTACTTC

d_gene: NA
j_gene: TRBJ2-2
v_gene: TRBV19
abundance: NA
CDR3aa: CASSIDLTLRAGELFF
CDR3nt: TGTGCCAGTAGTATAGATCTGACACTCAGGGCCGGGGAGCTGTTTTTT

d_gene: NA
j_gene: TRBJ1-1
v_gene: TRBV6-6
abundance: NA
CDR3aa: CASSLVPGREDEAFF
CDR3nt: TGTGCCAGCAGTCTCGTCCCGGGACGCGAAGATGAAGCTTTCTTT

d_gene: NA
j_gene: TRBJ2-7
v_gene: TRBV5-1
abundance: NA
CDR3aa: CASSHPTAYEQYF
CDR3nt: TGCGCCAGCAGCCACCCAACAGCGTACGAGCAGTACTTC

d_gene: NA
j_gene: TRBJ2-7
v_gene: TRBV5-4
abundance: NA
CDR3aa: CASSWAQGSEQYF
CDR3nt: TGTGCCAGCAGCTGGGCCCAAGGAAGCGAGCAGTACTTC

d_gene: NA
j_gene: TRBJ2-7
v_gene: TRBV6-5
abundance: NA
CDR3aa: CASSYSGPSYEQYF
CDR3nt: TGTGCCAGCAGTTACTCAGGACCTTCCTACGAGCAGTACTTC

d_gene: NA
j_gene: TRBJ1-4
v_gene: TRBV10-3
abundance: few
CDR3aa: CATYLGSGEKLFF
CDR3nt: TGTGCCACCTACTTGGGGTCGGGTGAAAAACTGTTTTTT

d_gene: NA
j_gene: TRBJ2-4
v_gene: TRBV19
abundance: NA
CDR3aa: CASSISSAKNIQYF
CDR3nt: TGTGCCAGTAGTATTAGTTCCGCCAAAAACATTCAGTACTTC

d_gene: NA
j_gene: TRBJ2-4
v_gene: TRBV4-3
abundance: NA
CDR3aa: CASSQDFGAEGHIQYF
CDR3nt: TGCGCCAGCAGCCAAGATTTCGGGGCTGAAGGGCACATTCAGTACTTC

d_gene: NA
j_gene: TRBJ1-5
v_gene: TRBV7-2
abundance: NA
CDR3aa: CASSLGGGSNQPQHF
CDR3nt: TGTGCCAGCAGCCTCGGCGGAGGCAGCAATCAGCCCCAGCATTTT

d_gene: TRBD1
j_gene: TRBJ1-2
v_gene: TRBV9
abundance: once
CDR3aa: CASSASRDRAYKNYGYTF
CDR3nt: TGTGCCAGCAGCGCGTCCCGGGACAGGGCCTATAAAAACTATGGCTACACCTTC

d_gene: NA
j_gene: TRBJ2-2
v_gene: TRBV6-5
abundance: once
CDR3aa: CASSYSVLSNTGELFF
CDR3nt: TGTGCCAGCAGTTACTCGGTGTTGTCCAACACCGGGGAGCTGTTTTTT

d_gene: TRBD1
j_gene: TRBJ2-5
v_gene: TRBV11-2
abundance: NA
CDR3aa: CASSSGQFNLVETQYF
CDR3nt: TGTGCCAGCAGCTCGGGACAGTTTAATCTCGTGGAGACCCAGTACTTC

d_gene: NA
j_gene: TRBJ2-2
v_gene: TRBV10-1
abundance: NA
CDR3aa: CASSASGANTGELFF
CDR3nt: TGCGCCAGCAGCGCCTCTGGGGCGAACACCGGGGAGCTGTTTTTT

d_gene: NA
j_gene: TRBJ1-1
v_gene: TRBV2
abundance: NA
CDR3aa: CASTQGMNTEAFF
CDR3nt: TGTGCCAGCACCCAGGGTATGAACACTGAAGCTTTCTTT

d_gene: NA
j_gene: TRBJ2-7
v_gene: TRBV7-8
abundance: NA
CDR3aa: CASRQASDVDYEQYF
CDR3nt: TGTGCCAGCAGGCAAGCTAGCGACGTGGACTACGAGCAGTACTTC

d_gene: NA
j_gene: TRBJ1-1
v_gene: TRBV6-4
abundance: NA
CDR3aa: CASSEQANTEAFF
CDR3nt: TGTGCCAGCAGTGAACAGGCGAACACTGAAGCTTTCTTT

d_gene: TRBD1
j_gene: TRBJ2-7
v_gene: TRBV4-3
abundance: NA
CDR3aa: CASSPGTGFSYEQYF
CDR3nt: TGCGCCAGCAGCCCCGGGACAGGGTTTTCCTACGAGCAGTACTTC

d_gene: NA
j_gene: TRBJ1-1
v_gene: TRBV5-4
abundance: NA
CDR3aa: CASSTVEVNTEAFF
CDR3nt: TGTGCCAGCAGCACAGTCGAAGTGAACACTGAAGCTTTCTTT

d_gene: TRBD1
j_gene: TRBJ1-2
v_gene: TRBV6-5
abundance: NA
CDR3aa: CASSYQRQGYGYTF
CDR3nt: TGTGCCAGCAGTTACCAACGACAGGGATATGGCTACACCTTC

d_gene: NA
j_gene: TRBJ2-3
v_gene: TRBV4-1
abundance: NA
CDR3aa: CASSQLTSSADTQYF
CDR3nt: TGCGCCAGCAGCCAACTTACTAGTTCCGCAGATACGCAGTATTTT

d_gene: NA
j_gene: TRBJ1-2
v_gene: TRBV5-1
abundance: NA
CDR3aa: CASSLAGAANYGYTF
CDR3nt: TGCGCCAGCAGTTTGGCAGGGGCAGCTAACTATGGCTACACCTTC

d_gene: NA
j_gene: TRBJ2-7
v_gene: TRBV20-1
abundance: NA
CDR3aa: CSASDHEQYF
CDR3nt: TGCAGTGCTAGTGACCACGAGCAGTACTTC

d_gene: NA
j_gene: TRBJ2-1
v_gene: TRBV9
abundance: NA
CDR3aa: CASSVVAGSSYNEQFF
CDR3nt: TGTGCCAGCAGCGTAGTGGCCGGAAGCTCCTACAATGAGCAGTTCTTC